The 10 T cell receptor beta chains given below trace back to one sample, sequenced in a study of STAT5B mutations in CD4+ large granular lymphocyte leukemia (dated by TCRdb to 2022 to 2024). Library method: the immunoSEQ multiplex PCR assay. TCRdb took this table from immuneACCESS and kept in-frame rearrangements with V and J called. Such tables lack part of the clones; where checked against another copy, unresolved V genes explain under half of the gap, and the rest is unexplained. The table for this sample lists under 40,000 clones; 65% to 80% of them were counted only once. 2.1% of the sample belongs to the ten largest clones. The sample taken for sequencing was CD4+ T cells from blood buffy coats. The source is a human donor in good health.

The V call is TRBV9, the J call TRBJ2-7; D call uncertain. Germline values: CDR1 SGDLS, CDR2 YYNGEE. Trimming shortened V by 4 bases and J by 6 bases, and 14 bases separated the two germline ends. This CDR3 has 13 residues. CDR3 sequence (DNA): TGTGCCAGCAGCTCCCCTTCTAAGTCCGAGCAGTACTTC. Translated: CASSSPSKSEQYF. The full variable domain, its missing parts supplied by reference TRBV9 and TRBJ2-7, is DSGVTQTPKHLITATGQRVTLRCSPRSGDLSVYWYQQSLDQGLQFLIQYYNGEERAKGNILERFSAQQFPDLHSELNLSSLELGDSALYFCASSSPSKSEQYFGPGTRLTVT.

The CDR3 DNA reads TGTGCCAGCAGTTTCGCAGGGACTTATGGCTACACCTTC. It is translated as CASSFAGTYGYTF. The genes are TRBV27 and TRBJ1-2; TRBD1 is a possible D gene (5 bases). V lost 3 bases and J lost 5, with 10 bases in between. Germline loops: CDR1 MNHEY, CDR2 SMNVEV (reference sequence). The length of the CDR3 is 13 residues.

This clone was observed a few times. This CDR3 reads CASSSQQGSSPLHF. The CDR3 region has the DNA TGTGCCAGCAGTTCCCAACAGGGGTCCTCACCCCTCCACTTT. This chain joins TRBV6-5 and TRBJ1-6, with 7 bases identical to TRBD1. The CDR3 length is 14 residues. With V trimmed by 4 bases and J by 10 bases, 7 bases remained unmatched. CDR1 and CDR2 from the germline V gene are MNHEY and SVGAGI.

The rearrangement links TRBV7-2 to TRBJ2-3; possible D gene TRBD2, 7 bases. Looked up from germline, CDR1 is SGHTA and CDR2 is FQGNSA. The CDR3 runs to 16 residues. Trimming shortened V by 3 bases and J by 5 bases, and 18 bases separated the two germline ends. CDR3 sequence reads: CASSFLSGGHGDTQYF. The CDR3 nucleotides read TGTGCCAGCAGCTTTTTATCGGGGGGCCATGGAGATACGCAGTATTTT.

The genes are TRBV27 and TRBJ2-7; TRBD1 is a possible D gene (5 bases). The CDR3 sequence is 14 residues long. Germline CDR1 reads MNHEY; CDR2 reads SMNVEV (reference sequence). CDR3 sequence reads: CVALQENSSYEQYF. The CDR3 nucleotides are TGTGTCGCCTTACAGGAGAATAGCTCCTACGAGCAGTACTTC.

The rearrangement joins TRBV7-9 to TRBJ1-1; D ambiguous. Germline V gene lookup returns CDR1 SEHNR and CDR2 FQNEAQ (reference sequence). V lost 5 bases and J lost 1, with 11 bases in between. The CDR3 has 14 residues. CDR3 sequence (DNA): TGTGCCAGCAGCAAAATTACGGAGAACACTGAAGCTTTCTTT. Protein sequence: CASSKITENTEAFF.

The chain links TRBV6-5 to TRBJ2-1; tentatively, D is TRBD2 (5 bases). V was shortened by 2 bases and J by 8 bases, with 7 bases between the two germline ends. The germline CDR1 and CDR2 sequences are MNHEY and SVGAGI. CDR3 size: 12 residues. CDR3 sequence (DNA): TGTGCCAGCAGTTACGAGGGTTATGAGCAGTTCTTC. Encoded protein: CASSYEGYEQFF.

V is TRBV6-1 and J is TRBJ2-1, with 9 bases aligning to TRBD2. J gave up 5 bases and V 6 bases, and 8 bases lay outside the gene matches. This CDR3 has 15 amino acids. CDR1 is MNHNS, CDR2 SASEGT, per germline. The CDR3 nucleotides read TGTGCCAGCAGGGAAATAGCGGGAGTGAACAATGAGCAGTTCTTC. This sequence encodes CASREIAGVNNEQFF.

The chain has TRBV11-2 and TRBJ2-1; D is undetermined. Deletions cut 8 bases from V and 7 bases from J, with 9 bases between. This CDR3 spans 11 amino acids. Germline values: CDR1 SGHAT, CDR2 FQNNGV. CDR3 residues: CASSVGNEQFF. CDR3 bases: TGTGCCAGCTCGGTGGGTAATGAGCAGTTCTTC.

This clone came up a few times. The chain employs TRBV19 and TRBJ1-5, with a weak D call TRBD1 (5 bases). The germline V and J ends were trimmed by 1 base and 2 bases, with 9 bases remaining between them. Germline loops: CDR1 LNHDA, CDR2 SQIVND (reference sequence). The CDR3 covers 15 residues. The CDR3 region has the DNA TGTGCCAGTAGTATAGCCGTACAGGGCAATCAGCCCCAGCATTTT. It encodes CASSIAVQGNQPQHF. Full variable domain (missing parts from reference TRBV19 and TRBJ1-5): DGGITQSPKYLFRKEGQNVTLSCEQNLNHDAMYWYRQDPGQGLRLIYYSQIVNDFQKGDIAEGYSVSREKKESFPLTVTSAQKNPTAFYLCASSIAVQGNQPQHFGDGTRLSIL.